The source of this T cell receptor beta chain is a study of vaccination and CD4 T cells after COVID-19. Study in general: At a median about 72 days (range 14 to 241) after dose two, post-vaccine samples were obtained. Findings and caveats of the study: The study found that a median about 85% of reactive clones in convalescent patients appeared only post-vaccination.

Indicated treatment: approximately nine-day PBMC culture with coronavirus spike peptide pools or control peptides (ViraFEST assay). In germline, CDR1 is SSHAT, CDR2 FNYEAQ (reference sequence). The CDR3 covers 14 residues. Cultured CD4+ T-cell DNA underwent Oncomine TCR Beta short-read sequencing. TCRdb independently ran MiXCR on the PCR reads; one entry per CDR3 protein. The sample yields more than 10,000 distinct CDR3 sequences, roughly 30% seen once. This clonotype showed up just a few times. The antigen is not known. One end of the junction does not line up with germline, which may come from a read error.

This receptor was taken from a human donor who had recovered from COVID-19. This chain connects TRBV7-7 to TRBJ2-7, with D perhaps matching TRBD2 (6 bases). Sequenced material: CD4+ T cells from blood, cultured in vitro, taken after SARS-CoV-2 vaccination. Here the CDR3 DNA reads TGTGCTAGCAGCGGGCCAGGGCAGGGCTACGAGCAGTACTTC. This translates into CASSGPGQGYEQYF.